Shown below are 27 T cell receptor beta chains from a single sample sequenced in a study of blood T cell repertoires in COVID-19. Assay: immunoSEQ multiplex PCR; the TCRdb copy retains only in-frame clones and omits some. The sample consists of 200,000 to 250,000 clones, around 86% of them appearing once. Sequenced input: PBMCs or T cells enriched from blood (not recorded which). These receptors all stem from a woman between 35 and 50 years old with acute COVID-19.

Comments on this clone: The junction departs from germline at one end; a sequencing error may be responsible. CDR3 residues: CASSLGVPETQYF. The CDR3 nucleotides are TGTGCTAGCAGCTTAGGAGTTCCCGAGACCCAGTACTTC. The rearrangement joins TRBV7-7 to TRBJ2-5; D gene unclear. Germline V gene lookup returns CDR1 SSHAT and CDR2 FNYEAQ (reference sequence). The CDR3 runs to 13 residues. The variable domain in full, completed from reference TRBV7-7 and TRBJ2-5, reads GAGVSQSPRYKVTKRGQDVTLRCDPISSHATLYWYQQALGQGPEFLTYFNYEAQPDKSGLPSDRFSAERPEGSISTLTIQRTEQRDSAMYRCASSLGVPETQYFGPGTRLLVL.

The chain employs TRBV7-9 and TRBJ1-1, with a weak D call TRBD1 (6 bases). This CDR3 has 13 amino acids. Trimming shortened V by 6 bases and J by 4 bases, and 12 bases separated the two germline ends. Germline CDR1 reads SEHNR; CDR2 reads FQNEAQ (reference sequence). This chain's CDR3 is CASRGTPSTEAFF. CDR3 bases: TGTGCCAGCAGGGGGACACCATCCACTGAAGCTTTCTTT.

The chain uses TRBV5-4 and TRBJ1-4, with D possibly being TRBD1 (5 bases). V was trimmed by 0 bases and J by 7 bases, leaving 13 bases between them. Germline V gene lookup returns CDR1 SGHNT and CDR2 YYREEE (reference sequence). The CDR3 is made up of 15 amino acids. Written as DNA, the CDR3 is TGTGCCAGCAGCTTGGGGGGGAGGGAAGGTGAAAAACTGTTTTTT. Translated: CASSLGGREGEKLFF.

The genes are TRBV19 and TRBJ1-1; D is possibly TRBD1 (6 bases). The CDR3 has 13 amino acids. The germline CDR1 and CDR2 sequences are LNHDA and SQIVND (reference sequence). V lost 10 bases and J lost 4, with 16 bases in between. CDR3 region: CATSDSLFTEAFF. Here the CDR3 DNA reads TGTGCCACCTCGGACAGTTTGTTCACTGAAGCTTTCTTT.

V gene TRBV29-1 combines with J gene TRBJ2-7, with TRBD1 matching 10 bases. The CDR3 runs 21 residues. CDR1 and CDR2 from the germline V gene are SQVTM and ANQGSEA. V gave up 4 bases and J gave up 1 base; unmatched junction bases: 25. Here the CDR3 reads CSVVEPPRDRGNPSRSYEQYF. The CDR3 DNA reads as TGCAGCGTTGTGGAACCCCCACGGGACAGGGGCAACCCCTCCCGGTCCTACGAGCAGTACTTC.

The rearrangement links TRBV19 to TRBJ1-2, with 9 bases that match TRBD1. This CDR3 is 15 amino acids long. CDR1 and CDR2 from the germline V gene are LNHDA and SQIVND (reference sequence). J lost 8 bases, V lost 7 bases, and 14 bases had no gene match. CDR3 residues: CASTTIPSDRGGYTF. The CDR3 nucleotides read TGTGCCAGTACCACGATCCCGTCGGACAGGGGAGGCTACACCTTC.

CDR3 sequence (DNA): TGTGCCAGCGCTGGTCGGAGGCCAGTGGGCAATTCACCCCTCCACTTT. Amino acid sequence: CASAGRRPVGNSPLHF. This sequence joins TRBV7-2 and TRBJ1-6; unclear D gene. Germline-derived CDR1 and CDR2 are SGHTA and FQGNSA. V was trimmed by 8 bases and J by 7 bases, leaving 21 bases between them. There are 16 residues in the CDR3.

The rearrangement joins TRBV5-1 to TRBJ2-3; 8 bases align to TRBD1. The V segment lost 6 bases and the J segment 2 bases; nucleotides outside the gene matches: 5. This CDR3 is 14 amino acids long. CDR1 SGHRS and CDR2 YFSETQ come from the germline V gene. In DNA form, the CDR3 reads TGCGCCAGCACCGTACAGGGGGTCACAGATACGCAGTATTTT. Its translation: CASTVQGVTDTQYF.

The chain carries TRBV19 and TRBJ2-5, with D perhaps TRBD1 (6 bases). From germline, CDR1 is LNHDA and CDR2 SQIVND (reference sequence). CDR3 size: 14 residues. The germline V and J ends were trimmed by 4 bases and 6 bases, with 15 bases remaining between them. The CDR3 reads CASSTKDSLKTQYF. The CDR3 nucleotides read TGTGCCAGTAGTACCAAGGACAGCTTGAAGACCCAGTACTTC. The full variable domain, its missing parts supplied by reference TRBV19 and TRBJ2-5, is DGGITQSPKYLFRKEGQNVTLSCEQNLNHDAMYWYRQDPGQGLRLIYYSQIVNDFQKGDIAEGYSVSREKKESFPLTVTSAQKNPTAFYLCASSTKDSLKTQYFGPGTRLLVL.

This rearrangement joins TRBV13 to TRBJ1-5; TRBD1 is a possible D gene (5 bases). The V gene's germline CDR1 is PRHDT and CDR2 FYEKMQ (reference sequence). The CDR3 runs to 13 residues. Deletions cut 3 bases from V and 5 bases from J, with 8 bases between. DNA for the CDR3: TGTGCCAGCAGCTTCCAGGGTTATCAGCCCCAGCATTTT. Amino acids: CASSFQGYQPQHF.

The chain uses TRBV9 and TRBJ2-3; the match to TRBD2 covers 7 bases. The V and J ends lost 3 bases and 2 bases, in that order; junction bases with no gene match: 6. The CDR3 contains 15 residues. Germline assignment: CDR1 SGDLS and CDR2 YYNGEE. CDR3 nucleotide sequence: TGTGCCAGCAGCGGGACTAGTCCACTCACAGATACGCAGTATTTT. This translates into CASSGTSPLTDTQYF.

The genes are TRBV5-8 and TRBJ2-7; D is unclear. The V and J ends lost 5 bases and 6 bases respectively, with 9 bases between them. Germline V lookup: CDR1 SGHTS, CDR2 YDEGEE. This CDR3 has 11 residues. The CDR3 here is CASSIPPEQYV. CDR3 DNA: TGTGCCAGCAGTATCCCTCCCGAGCAGTACGTC.

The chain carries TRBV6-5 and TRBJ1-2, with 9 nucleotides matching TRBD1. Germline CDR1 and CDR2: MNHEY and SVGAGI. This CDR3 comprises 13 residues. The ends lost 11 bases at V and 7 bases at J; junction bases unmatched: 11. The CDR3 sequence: CAGSGQGLTGYTF. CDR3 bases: TGTGCCGGATCTGGACAGGGGCTGACTGGCTACACCTTC.

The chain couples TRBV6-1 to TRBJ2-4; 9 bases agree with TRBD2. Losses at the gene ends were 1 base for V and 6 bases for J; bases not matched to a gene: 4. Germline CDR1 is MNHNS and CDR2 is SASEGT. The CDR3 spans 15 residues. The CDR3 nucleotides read TGTGCCAGCAGTGAAGGACTAGCGGATACAAACATTCAGTACTTC. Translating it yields CASSEGLADTNIQYF.

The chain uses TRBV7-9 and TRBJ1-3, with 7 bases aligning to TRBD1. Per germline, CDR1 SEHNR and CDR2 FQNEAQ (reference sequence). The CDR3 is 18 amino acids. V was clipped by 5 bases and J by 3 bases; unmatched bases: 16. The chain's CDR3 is CASSLPEPRGPGGNTIYF. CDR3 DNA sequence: TGTGCCAGCAGCCTACCCGAGCCGAGGGGGCCGGGTGGAAACACCATATATTTT.

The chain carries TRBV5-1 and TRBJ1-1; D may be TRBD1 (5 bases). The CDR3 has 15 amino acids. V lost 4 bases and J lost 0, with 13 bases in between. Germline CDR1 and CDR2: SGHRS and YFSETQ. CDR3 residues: CASSAAGRMNTEAFF. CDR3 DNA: TGCGCCAGCAGCGCGGCGGGACGGATGAACACTGAAGCTTTCTTT.

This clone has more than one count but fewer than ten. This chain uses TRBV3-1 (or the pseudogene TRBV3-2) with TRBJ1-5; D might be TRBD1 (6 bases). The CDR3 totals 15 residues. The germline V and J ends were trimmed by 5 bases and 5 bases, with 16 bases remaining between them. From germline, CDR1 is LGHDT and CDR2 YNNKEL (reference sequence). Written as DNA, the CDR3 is TGTGCCAGCAGCGAAGGAACACAGGGTTATCAGCCCCAGCATTTT. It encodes CASSEGTQGYQPQHF.

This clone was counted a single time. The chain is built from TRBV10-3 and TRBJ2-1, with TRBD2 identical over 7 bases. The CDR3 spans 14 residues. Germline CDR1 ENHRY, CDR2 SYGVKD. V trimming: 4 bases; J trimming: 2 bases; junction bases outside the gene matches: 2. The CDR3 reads CAISVSGAYNEQFF. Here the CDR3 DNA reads TGTGCCATCAGTGTCAGCGGGGCCTACAATGAGCAGTTCTTC.

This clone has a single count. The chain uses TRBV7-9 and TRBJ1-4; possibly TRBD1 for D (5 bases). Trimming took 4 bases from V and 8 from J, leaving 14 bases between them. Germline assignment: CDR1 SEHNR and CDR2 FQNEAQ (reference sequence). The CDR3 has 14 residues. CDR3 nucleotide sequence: TGTGCCAGCAGCTCCTTAGACAGAGGCGAAAAACTGTTTTTT. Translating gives CASSSLDRGEKLFF.

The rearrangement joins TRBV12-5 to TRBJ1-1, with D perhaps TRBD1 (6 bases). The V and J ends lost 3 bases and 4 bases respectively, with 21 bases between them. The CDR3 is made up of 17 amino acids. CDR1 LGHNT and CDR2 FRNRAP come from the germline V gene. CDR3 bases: TGTGCTAGTGGTTTCCTACACCGGGACACCCAAGGCACTGAAGCTTTCTTT. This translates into CASGFLHRDTQGTEAFF.

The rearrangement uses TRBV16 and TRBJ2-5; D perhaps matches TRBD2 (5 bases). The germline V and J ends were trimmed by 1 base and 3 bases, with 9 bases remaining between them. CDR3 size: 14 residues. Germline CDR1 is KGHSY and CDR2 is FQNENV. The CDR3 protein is CASSQYWTEETQYF. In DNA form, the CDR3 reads TGTGCCAGCAGCCAATACTGGACTGAAGAGACCCAGTACTTC.

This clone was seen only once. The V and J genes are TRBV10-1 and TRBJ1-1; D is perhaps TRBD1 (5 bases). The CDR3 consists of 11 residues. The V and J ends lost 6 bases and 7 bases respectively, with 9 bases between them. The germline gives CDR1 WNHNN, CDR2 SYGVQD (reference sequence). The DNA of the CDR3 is TGCGCCAGCAGAGGGGCCGATGAAGCTTTCTTT. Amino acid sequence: CASRGADEAFF.

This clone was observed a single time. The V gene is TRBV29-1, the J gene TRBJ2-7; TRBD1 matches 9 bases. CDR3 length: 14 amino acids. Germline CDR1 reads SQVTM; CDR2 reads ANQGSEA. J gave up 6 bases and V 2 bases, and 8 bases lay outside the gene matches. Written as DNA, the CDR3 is TGCAGCGTTGAACAGGGGACAGGGAGCATCGAGCAGTACTTC. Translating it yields CSVEQGTGSIEQYF.

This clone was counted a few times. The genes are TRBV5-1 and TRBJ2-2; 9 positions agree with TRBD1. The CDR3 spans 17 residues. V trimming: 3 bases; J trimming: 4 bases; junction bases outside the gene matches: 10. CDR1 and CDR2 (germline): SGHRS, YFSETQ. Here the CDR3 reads CASSSRQGEGFTGELFF. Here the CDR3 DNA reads TGCGCCAGCAGCTCTCGACAGGGGGAAGGCTTCACCGGGGAGCTGTTTTTT.

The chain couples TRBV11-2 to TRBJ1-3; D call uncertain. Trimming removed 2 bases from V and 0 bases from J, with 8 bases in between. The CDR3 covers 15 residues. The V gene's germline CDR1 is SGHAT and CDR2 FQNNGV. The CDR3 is CASSLHISSGNTIYF. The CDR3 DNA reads TGTGCCAGCAGCTTACACATCAGCTCTGGAAACACCATATATTTT. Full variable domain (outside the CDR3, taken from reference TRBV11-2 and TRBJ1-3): EAGVAQSPRYKIIEKRQSVAFWCNPISGHATLYWYQQILGQGPKLLIQFQNNGVVDDSQLPKDRFSAERLKGVDSTLKIQPAKLEDSAVYLCASSLHISSGNTIYFGEGSWLTVV.

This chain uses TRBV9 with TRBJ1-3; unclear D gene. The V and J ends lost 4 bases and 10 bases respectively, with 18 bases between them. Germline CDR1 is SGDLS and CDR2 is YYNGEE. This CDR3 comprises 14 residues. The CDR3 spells CASSSHDAGGTIYF. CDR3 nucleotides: TGTGCCAGCAGCTCCCATGATGCAGGAGGGACCATATATTTT.

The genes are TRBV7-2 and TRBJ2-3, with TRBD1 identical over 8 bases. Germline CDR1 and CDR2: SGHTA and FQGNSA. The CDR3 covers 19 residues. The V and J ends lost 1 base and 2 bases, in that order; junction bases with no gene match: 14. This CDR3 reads CASSLVLKRDRSSTDTQYF. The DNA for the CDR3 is TGTGCCAGCAGCTTAGTACTAAAGAGGGACAGGAGTTCCACAGATACGCAGTATTTT.